This TCR beta chain was captured in a study of response to subunit inactivated influenza vaccine. This clonotype showed up many times. The J segment lost 6 bases and the V segment lost 7 bases, leaving 12 bases of the junction unmatched. CDR1 is ENHRY and CDR2 is SYGVKD in the germline V gene. The length of the CDR3 is 15 residues. Using its own MiXCR run on the RT-PCR reads, TCRdb lists one record per CDR3 protein. The sample yields about 180,000 distinct CDR3 sequences, around 9.2% seen once. This chain joins TRBV10-3 and TRBJ2-1; TRBD1 agrees at 7 bases. Material: non-naive T cells sorted from PBMCs, obtained on the day of vaccination. The receptor comes from a man between 45 and 60 years old who received an inactivated influenza vaccine. The CDR3 coding sequence is TGTGCCATCAAGGGTCAGGGGACAGCCCGCAATGAGCAGTTCTTC. It translates to CAIKGQGTARNEQFF.